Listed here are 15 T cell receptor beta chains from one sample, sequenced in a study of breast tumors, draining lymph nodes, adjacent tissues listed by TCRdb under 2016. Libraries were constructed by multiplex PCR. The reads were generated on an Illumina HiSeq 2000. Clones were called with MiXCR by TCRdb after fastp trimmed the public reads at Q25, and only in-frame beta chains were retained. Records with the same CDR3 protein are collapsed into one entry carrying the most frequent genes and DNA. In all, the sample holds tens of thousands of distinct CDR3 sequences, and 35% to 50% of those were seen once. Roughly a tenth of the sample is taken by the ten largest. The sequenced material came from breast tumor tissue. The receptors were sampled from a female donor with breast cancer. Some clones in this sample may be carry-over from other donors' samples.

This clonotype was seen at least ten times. The CDR3 is CSARDGPYEQFF. The CDR3, as DNA: TGCAGTGCCAGGGACGGCCCGTATGAGCAGTTCTTC. The gene calls are TRBV20-1 and TRBJ2-1; either TRBD1 or TRBD2 may supply D (5 bases each). This CDR3 contains 12 residues. The V and J ends lost 6 bases and 8 bases respectively, with 14 bases between them. The V gene's germline CDR1 is DFQATT and CDR2 SNEGSKA (reference sequence).

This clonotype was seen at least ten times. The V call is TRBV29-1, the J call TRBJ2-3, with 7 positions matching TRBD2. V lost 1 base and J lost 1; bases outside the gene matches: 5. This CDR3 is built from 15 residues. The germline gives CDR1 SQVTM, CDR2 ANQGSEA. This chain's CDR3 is CSVEGGSKGTDTQYF. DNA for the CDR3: TGCAGCGTTGAAGGCGGGAGCAAGGGCACAGATACGCAGTATTTT.

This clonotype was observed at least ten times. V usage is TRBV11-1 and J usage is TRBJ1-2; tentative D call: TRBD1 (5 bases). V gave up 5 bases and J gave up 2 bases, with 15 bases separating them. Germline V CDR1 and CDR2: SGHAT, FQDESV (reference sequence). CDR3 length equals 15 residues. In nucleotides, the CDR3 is TGTGCCAGCAGCGACAGCCGGGTTTTAAACTATGGCTACACCTTC. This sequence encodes CASSDSRVLNYGYTF.

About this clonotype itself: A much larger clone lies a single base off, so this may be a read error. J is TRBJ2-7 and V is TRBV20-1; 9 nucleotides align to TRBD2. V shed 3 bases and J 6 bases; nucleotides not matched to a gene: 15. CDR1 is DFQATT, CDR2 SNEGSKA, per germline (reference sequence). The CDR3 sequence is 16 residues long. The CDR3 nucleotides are TGCAGTGCTAGGTACCCCTTAGCGGGAGCGGGTTTCGAGCAGTACTTC. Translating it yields CSARYPLAGAGFEQYF.

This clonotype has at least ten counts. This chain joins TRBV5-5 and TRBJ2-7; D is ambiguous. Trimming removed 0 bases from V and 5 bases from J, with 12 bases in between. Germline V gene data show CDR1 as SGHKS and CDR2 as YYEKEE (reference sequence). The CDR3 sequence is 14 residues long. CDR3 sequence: CASSLVAGRDEQYF. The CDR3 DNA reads TGTGCCAGCAGCTTGGTGGCAGGAAGGGACGAGCAGTACTTC.

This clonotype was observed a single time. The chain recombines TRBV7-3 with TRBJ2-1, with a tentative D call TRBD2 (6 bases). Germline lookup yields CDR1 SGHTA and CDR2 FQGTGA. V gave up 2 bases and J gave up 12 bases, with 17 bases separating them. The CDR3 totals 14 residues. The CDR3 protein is CASSLGGLTTVQFF. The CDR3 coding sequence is TGTGCCAGCAGCTTAGGGGGACTCACGACAGTGCAGTTCTTC.

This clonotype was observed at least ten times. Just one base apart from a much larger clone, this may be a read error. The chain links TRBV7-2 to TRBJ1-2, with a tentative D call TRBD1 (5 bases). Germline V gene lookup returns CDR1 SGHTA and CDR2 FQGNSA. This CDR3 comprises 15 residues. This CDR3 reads CASSFPVGGNYGYPF. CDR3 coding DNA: TGTGCCAGCAGCTTCCCTGTTGGGGGGAACTATGGCTACCCCTTC.

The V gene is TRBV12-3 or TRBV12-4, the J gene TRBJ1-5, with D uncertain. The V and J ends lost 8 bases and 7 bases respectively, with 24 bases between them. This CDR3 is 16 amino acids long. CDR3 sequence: CASGMAAGVGEQPQHF. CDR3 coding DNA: TGTGCCAGCGGTATGGCAGCGGGAGTAGGCGAGCAGCCCCAGCATTTT.

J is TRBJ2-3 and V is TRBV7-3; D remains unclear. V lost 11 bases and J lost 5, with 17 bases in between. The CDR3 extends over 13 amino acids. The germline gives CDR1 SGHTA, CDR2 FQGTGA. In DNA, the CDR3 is TGTGCCGGTAGCATCCAACCAGGAGATACGCAGTATTTT. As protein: CAGSIQPGDTQYF.

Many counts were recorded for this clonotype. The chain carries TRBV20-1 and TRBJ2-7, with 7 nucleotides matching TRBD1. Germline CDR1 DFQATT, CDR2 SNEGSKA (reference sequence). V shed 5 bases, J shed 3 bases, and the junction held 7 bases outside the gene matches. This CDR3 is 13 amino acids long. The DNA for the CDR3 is TGCAGTGCTTCCGGGACAGCAAGCTACGAGCAGTACTTC. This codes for CSASGTASYEQYF.

CDR3 protein: CATTRDRTNQPQHF. DNA for the CDR3: TGTGCCACCACAAGGGACAGGACTAATCAGCCCCAGCATTTT. This chain joins TRBV15 and TRBJ1-5, with TRBD1 identical over 8 bases. Germline loops: CDR1 LNHNV, CDR2 YYDKDF (reference sequence). The length of the CDR3 is 14 residues. J was trimmed by 4 bases and V by 7 bases; bases with no gene match: 6.

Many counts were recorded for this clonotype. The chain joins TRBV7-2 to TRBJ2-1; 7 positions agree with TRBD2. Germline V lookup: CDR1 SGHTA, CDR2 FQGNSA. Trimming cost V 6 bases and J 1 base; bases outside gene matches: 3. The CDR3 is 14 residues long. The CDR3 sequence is CASRRGGSYNEQFF. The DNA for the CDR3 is TGTGCCAGCAGGCGCGGGGGTTCCTACAATGAGCAGTTCTTC. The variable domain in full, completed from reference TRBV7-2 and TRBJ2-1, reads GAGVSQSPSNKVTEKGKDVELRCDPISGHTALYWYRQSLGQGLEFLIYFQGNSAPDKSGLPSDRFSAERTGGSVSTLTIQRTQQEDSAVYLCASRRGGSYNEQFFGPGTRLTVL.

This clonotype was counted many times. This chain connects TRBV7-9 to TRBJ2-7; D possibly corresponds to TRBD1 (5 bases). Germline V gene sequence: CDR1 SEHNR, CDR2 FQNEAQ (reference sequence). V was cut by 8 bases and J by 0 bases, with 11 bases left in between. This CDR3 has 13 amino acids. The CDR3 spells CASGQQDSYEQYF. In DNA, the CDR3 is TGTGCCAGCGGGCAACAGGACTCCTACGAGCAGTACTTC.

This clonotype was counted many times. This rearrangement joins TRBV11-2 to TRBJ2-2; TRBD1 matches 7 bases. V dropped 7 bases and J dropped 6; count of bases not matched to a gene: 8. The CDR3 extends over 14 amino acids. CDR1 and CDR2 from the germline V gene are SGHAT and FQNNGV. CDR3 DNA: TGTGCCAGCACCATAGACCAGGGGGCCGGGGAGCTGTTTTTT. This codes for CASTIDQGAGELFF.

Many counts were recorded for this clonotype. CDR3 loop: CASSPNPSLRDGYTF. The CDR3 coding sequence is TGTGCCAGCAGCCCGAATCCGAGTCTAAGGGATGGCTACACCTTC. J is TRBJ1-2 and V is TRBV5-8; D not resolved. The CDR3 is made up of 15 amino acids. V was cut by 4 bases and J by 6 bases, with 19 bases left in between. Germline CDR1 reads SGHTS; CDR2 reads YDEGEE.